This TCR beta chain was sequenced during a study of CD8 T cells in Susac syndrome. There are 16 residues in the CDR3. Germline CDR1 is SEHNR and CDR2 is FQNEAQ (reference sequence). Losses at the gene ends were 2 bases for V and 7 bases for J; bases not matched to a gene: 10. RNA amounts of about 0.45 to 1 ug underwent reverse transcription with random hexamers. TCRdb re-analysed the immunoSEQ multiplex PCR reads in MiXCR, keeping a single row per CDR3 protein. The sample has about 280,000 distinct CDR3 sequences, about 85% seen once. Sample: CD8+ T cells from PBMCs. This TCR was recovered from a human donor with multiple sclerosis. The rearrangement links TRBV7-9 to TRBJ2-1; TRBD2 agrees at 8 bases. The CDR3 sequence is CASSLRRTSGFNEQFF. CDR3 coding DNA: TGTGCCAGCAGCTTACGACGAACTAGCGGCTTTAATGAGCAGTTCTTC.